The present T cell receptor (beta chain) was sequenced within a study of T cell repertoires in cytomegalovirus infection (dated by TCRdb to the late 2010s). Describing the broader study: The HLA type of each donor mattered for the analysis, because public TCR beta signatures pointed to carriage of CMV infection along with the matching HLA type. Study-wide conclusions, independent of this receptor: The ex vivo response was dominated by HLA-C-restricted CMV-specific TCR beta clonotypes, which also provided the single most frequent clonotype in two of eight donors. In both this cohort and an independent cohort of some 350 donors, the cumulative frequency of public TCR beta family members distinguished carriers of CMV infection plus the relevant HLA type.

Cut back by 8 bases and 6 bases, the V and J ends lie 16 bases apart. The CDR3 covers 14 residues, taking in both the cysteine and the phenylalanine. Kept here is only the CDR3 DNA, which spans 42 bases and is read in frame from base 1. From the germline V gene, CDR1 is SGHTA and CDR2 is FQGNSA. TCRdb records Illumina HiSeq 1500 as the sequencer. Starting from the raw public reads, TCRdb applied fastp trimming at Q25, assembled clones with MiXCR and retained in-frame beta chains. Each entry is one CDR3 protein sequence, shown with its most common DNA and genes. This sample holds around 530,000 distinct CDR3 sequences; less than 30% were observed only once. The ten largest clones capture under 15% of the sample. This clonotype showed up many times. No antigen is known for it. Base qualities are not at hand, and no much larger clone is one base apart.

This TCR derives from a human donor in good health (CMV status not recorded). Some clones in this sample may be carry-over from other donors' samples. The sample was PBMCs. In this chain, TRBV7-2 is recombined with TRBJ2-2, with the D gene possibly TRBD1 or TRBD2, each one fitting 5 bases. The sequenced DNA is TGTGCCAGCCGACGGGGCCACGTAGCCGGGGAGCTGTTTTTT. This translates into CASRRGHVAGELFF.